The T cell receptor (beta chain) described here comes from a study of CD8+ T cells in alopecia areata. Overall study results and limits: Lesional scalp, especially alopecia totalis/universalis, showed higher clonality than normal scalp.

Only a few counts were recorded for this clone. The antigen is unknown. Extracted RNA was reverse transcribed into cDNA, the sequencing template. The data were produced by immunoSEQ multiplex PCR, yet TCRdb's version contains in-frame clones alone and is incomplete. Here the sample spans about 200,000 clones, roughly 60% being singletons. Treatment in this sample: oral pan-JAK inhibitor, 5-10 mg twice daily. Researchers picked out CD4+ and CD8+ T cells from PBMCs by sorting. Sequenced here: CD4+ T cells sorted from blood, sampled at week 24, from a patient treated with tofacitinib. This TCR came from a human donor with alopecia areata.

The CDR3 coding sequence is TGTGCCAGCAGCCCGGGACAGGGGGGTAATGAGCAGTTCTTC. This translates into CASSPGQGGNEQFF. The chain joins TRBV7-2 to TRBJ2-1; TRBD1 matches at 11 bases. V dropped 5 bases and J dropped 7; count of bases not matched to a gene: 4. The CDR3 runs to 14 residues. CDR1 is SGHTA and CDR2 is FQGNSA in the germline V gene.